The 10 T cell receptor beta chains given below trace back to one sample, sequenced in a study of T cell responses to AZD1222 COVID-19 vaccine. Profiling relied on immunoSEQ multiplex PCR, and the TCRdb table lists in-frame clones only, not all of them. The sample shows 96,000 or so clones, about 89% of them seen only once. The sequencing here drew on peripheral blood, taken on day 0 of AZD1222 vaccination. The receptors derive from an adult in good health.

CDR3 in DNA: TGTGCCAGCAGATCCGGGACAGGGTACACCGGGGAGCTGTTTTTT. Translating gives CASRSGTGYTGELFF. V gene TRBV2 combines with J gene TRBJ2-2; 9 bases fit TRBD1. Germline V gene lookup returns CDR1 SNHLY and CDR2 FYNNEI. Losses at the gene ends were 6 bases for V and 3 bases for J; bases not matched to a gene: 5. The CDR3 loop spans 15 amino acids.

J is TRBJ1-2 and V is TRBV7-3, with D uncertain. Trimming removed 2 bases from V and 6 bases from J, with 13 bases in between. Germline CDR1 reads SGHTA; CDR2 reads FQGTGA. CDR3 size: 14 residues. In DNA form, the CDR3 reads TGTGCCAGCAGCTTACTCATATCTGCGAATGGCTACACCTTC. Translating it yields CASSLLISANGYTF. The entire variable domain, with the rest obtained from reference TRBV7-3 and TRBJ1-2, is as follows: GAGVSQTPSNKVTEKGKYVELRCDPISGHTALYWYRQSLGQGPEFLIYFQGTGAADDSGLPNDRFFAVRPEGSVSTLKIQRTERGDSAVYLCASSLLISANGYTFGSGTRLTVV.

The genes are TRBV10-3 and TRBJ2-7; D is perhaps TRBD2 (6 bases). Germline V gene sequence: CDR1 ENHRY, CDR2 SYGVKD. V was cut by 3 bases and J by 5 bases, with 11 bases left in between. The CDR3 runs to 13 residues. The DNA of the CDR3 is TGTGCCATCAGTGACGGGGGACCGGACGAGCAGTACTTC. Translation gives CAISDGGPDEQYF.

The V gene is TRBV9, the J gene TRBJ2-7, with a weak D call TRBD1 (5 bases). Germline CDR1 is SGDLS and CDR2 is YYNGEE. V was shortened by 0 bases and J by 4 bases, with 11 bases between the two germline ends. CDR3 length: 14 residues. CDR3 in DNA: TGTGCCAGCAGCGTAGGGGGCACCTTATACGAGCAGTACTTC. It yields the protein CASSVGGTLYEQYF.

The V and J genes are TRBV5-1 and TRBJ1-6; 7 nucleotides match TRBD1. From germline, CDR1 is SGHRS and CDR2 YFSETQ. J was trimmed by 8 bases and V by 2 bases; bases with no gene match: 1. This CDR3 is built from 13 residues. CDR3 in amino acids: CASSLDRDSPLHF. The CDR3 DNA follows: TGCGCCAGCAGCTTAGACAGGGATTCACCCCTCCACTTT.

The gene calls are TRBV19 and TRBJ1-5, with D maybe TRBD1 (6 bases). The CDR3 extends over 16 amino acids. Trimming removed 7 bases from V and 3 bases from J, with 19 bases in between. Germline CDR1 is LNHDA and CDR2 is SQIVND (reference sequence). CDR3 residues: CASTPRQASHNQPQHF. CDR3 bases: TGTGCCAGTACTCCCCGACAGGCTTCCCACAATCAGCCCCAGCATTTT. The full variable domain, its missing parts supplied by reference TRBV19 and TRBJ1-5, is DGGITQSPKYLFRKEGQNVTLSCEQNLNHDAMYWYRQDPGQGLRLIYYSQIVNDFQKGDIAEGYSVSREKKESFPLTVTSAQKNPTAFYLCASTPRQASHNQPQHFGDGTRLSIL.

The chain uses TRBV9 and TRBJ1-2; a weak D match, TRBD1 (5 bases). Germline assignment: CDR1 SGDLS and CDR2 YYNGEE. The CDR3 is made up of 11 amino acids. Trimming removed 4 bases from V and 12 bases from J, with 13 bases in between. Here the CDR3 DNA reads TGTGCCAGCAGCCGGGACGCCGGCCACACCTTC. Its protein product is CASSRDAGHTF. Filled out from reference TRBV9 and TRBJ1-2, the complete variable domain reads DSGVTQTPKHLITATGQRVTLRCSPRSGDLSVYWYQQSLDQGLQFLIQYYNGEERAKGNILERFSAQQFPDLHSELNLSSLELGDSALYFCASSRDAGHTFGSGTRLTVV.

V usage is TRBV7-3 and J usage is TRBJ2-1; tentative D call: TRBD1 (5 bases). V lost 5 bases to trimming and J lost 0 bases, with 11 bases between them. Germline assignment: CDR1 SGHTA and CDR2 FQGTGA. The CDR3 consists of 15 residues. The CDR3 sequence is CASSPRQSSYNEQFF. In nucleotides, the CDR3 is TGTGCCAGCAGCCCCCGACAGAGCTCCTACAATGAGCAGTTCTTC.

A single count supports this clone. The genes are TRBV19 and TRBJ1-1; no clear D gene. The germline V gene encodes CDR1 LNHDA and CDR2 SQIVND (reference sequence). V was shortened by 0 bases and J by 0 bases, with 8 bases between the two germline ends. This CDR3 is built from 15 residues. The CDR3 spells CASSIELYMNTEAFF. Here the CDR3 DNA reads TGTGCCAGTAGTATAGAGCTTTACATGAACACTGAAGCTTTCTTT.

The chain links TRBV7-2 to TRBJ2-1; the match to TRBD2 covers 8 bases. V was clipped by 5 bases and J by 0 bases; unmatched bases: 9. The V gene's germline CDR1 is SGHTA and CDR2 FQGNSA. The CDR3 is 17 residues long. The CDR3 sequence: CASSTGGLGPSYNEQFF. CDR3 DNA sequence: TGTGCCAGCAGCACGGGGGGACTAGGTCCCTCCTACAATGAGCAGTTCTTC.